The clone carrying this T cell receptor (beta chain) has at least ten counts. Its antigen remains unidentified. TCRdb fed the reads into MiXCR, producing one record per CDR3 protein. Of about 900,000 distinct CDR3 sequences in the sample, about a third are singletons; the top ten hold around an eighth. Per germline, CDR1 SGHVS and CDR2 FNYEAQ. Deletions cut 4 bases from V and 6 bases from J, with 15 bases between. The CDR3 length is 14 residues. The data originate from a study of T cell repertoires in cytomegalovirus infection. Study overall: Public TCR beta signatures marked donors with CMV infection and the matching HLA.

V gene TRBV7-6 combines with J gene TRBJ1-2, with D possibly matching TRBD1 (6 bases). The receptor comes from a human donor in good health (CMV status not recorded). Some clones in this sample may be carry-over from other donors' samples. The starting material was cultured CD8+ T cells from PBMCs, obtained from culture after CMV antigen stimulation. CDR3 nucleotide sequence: TGTGCCAGCAGCTGGGCGGGGGGCTCTGATGGCTACACCTTC. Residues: CASSWAGGSDGYTF.